Listed below are T cell receptor beta chains from one sample, sequenced in a study of blood T cell repertoires in COVID-19. Measured with immunoSEQ multiplex PCR; TCRdb has only the in-frame clones, and not every one. The profile shows more than 150,000 clones, about 75% of them singletons. Input material: peripheral blood. The receptors were sampled from a woman in her seventies with acute or convalescent COVID-19. The CDR3 runs from the conserved cysteine through the conserved F or W. A D gene is named only where the DNA matches it firmly. Not all rows give a size; the values are once, few, many and, for expanded clones, a class.

TRBJ2-4 many 17 . TRBV27 TGTGCCAGCAGAGCTTACTTAGGAGGACTAGCCAAAAACATTCAGTACTTC CASRAYLGGLAKNIQYF
TRBJ1-2 . 15 TRBD1 TRBV4-2 TGTGCCAGCAGCCAAGATGGGGTTACAGGGGTCGGCTACACCTTC CASSQDGVTGVGYTF
TRBJ2-5 . 18 TRBD2 TRBV19 TGTGCCAGTAGTACCTGGGCCGGGACTAGCGGGAGGGAACAGACCCAGTACTTC CASSTWAGTSGREQTQYF
TRBJ1-1 many 13 . TRBV30 TGTGCCTGGACGAGGGAGATGAACACTGAAGCTTTCTTT CAWTREMNTEAFF
TRBJ2-5 . 12 TRBD2 TRBV29-1 TGCAGCGTTGTCCGGGGGGGAGAGACCCAGTACTTC CSVVRGGETQYF
TRBJ1-2 . 13 . TRBV5-4 TGTGCCAGCAGCTTGGTGGCGGGCTATGGCTACACCTTC CASSLVAGYGYTF
TRBJ2-7 . 14 TRBD2 TRBV30 TGTGCCTGGGGTGGACTAGCGGGAGGGCTGGGTCAGCACTTC CAWGGLAGGLGQHF
TRBJ2-3 . 16 TRBD2 TRBV25-1 TGTGCCAGCAGTGAATTTAGCGGGAGAAACACAGATACGCAGTATTTT CASSEFSGRNTDTQYF
TRBJ1-1 . 15 . TRBV18 TGTGCCAGCTCACCTCCCAACACCTTGAACACTGAAGCTTTCTTT CASSPPNTLNTEAFF
TRBJ2-5 few 14 TRBD1 TRBV9 TGTGCCAGCAGCAACGACAGGGGGCTAGAGACCCAGTACTTC CASSNDRGLETQYF
TRBJ2-5 few 15 TRBD2 TRBV2 TGTGCCAGCAACTCCGGCGGGAGGGCCTGGGAGACCCAGTACTTC CASNSGGRAWETQYF
TRBJ2-1 . 12 . TRBV3-1/TRBV3-2 TGTGCCAGCAGCCAAGTCTCTCGGGAGCAGTTCTTC CASSQVSREQFF
TRBJ1-4 . 15 . TRBV5-4 TGTGCCAGCAGCTCCCGACGAGGATCTAATGAAAAACTGTTTTTT CASSSRRGSNEKLFF
TRBJ2-7 . 15 TRBD1 TRBV19 TGTGCCAGTAGTATAGAAAGGACAGGTTCCTACGAGCAGTACTTC CASSIERTGSYEQYF
TRBJ2-3 . 16 TRBD1 TRBV19 TGTGCCAGTAGTGTTACCCGGGACAGGAGCACAGATACGCAGTATTTT CASSVTRDRSTDTQYF
TRBJ2-7 few 16 TRBD2 TRBV5-6 TGTGCCAGCAGCTTGGTGGGAGCGGGGGAGTCCTACGAGCAGTACTTC CASSLVGAGESYEQYF
TRBJ2-1 . 14 TRBD2 TRBV2 TGTGCCAGCATTAGGGCTAGCGGGAGCGATGAGCAGTTCTTC CASIRASGSDEQFF
TRBJ2-5 . 18 TRBD2 TRBV9 TGTGCCAGCAGCGTAGGACTAGCGGGAGGAGTGGACCAAGAGACCCAGTACTTC CASSVGLAGGVDQETQYF
TRBJ1-2 many 15 . TRBV19 TGTGCCAGTAGTATCGGATACAGCCGAAGTTCGGGCTACACCTTC CASSIGYSRSSGYTF
TRBJ2-3 . 18 TRBD2 TRBV3-1/TRBV3-2 TGTGCCAGCAGCCAAGGTACGGTAGCGGGAGGTCGCACAGATACGCAGTATTTT CASSQGTVAGGRTDTQYF
TRBJ2-7 . 12 . TRBV10-1 TGCGCCAGCAGTCGGGATCCCTACGAGCAGTACTTC CASSRDPYEQYF
TRBJ1-1 . 13 . TRBV6-5 TGTGCCAGCAGTTTAACAGAGAACACTGAAGCTTTCTTT CASSLTENTEAFF
TRBJ2-3 . 17 TRBD2 TRBV3-1/TRBV3-2 TGTGCCAGCAGCCAAGATCGGCTAGCGGGAGGTACAGATACGCAGTATTTT CASSQDRLAGGTDTQYF
TRBJ2-2 . 15 TRBD1 TRBV4-1 TGCGCCAGCAGCCTGACAGGGGGCTTCACCGGGGAGCTGTTTTTT CASSLTGGFTGELFF
TRBJ2-2 . 15 . TRBV2 TGTGCCAGCAGTGTTGAGGCAGCGAACACCGAGGAGCTGTTTTTT CASSVEAANTEELFF
TRBJ2-1 . 14 TRBD1 TRBV14 TGTGCCAGCAGCCTCGGACAGGGTTTGGGGAAGCAGTTCTTC CASSLGQGLGKQFF
TRBJ2-3 . 16 TRBD1 TRBV19 TGTGCCAGTAGTGTACAGGGGGACTCTAGCACAGATACGCAGTATTTT CASSVQGDSSTDTQYF
TRBJ1-1 . 15 . TRBV6-5 TGTGCCAGCAGGGGTACGGGAGTAGGATTCACTGAAGCTTTCTTT CASRGTGVGFTEAFF
TRBJ2-3 . 14 TRBD1 TRBV2 TGTGCCAGCAAGAGTGACAGGGGGCCAGATACGCAGTATTTT CASKSDRGPDTQYF
TRBJ1-6 . 12 . TRBV6-5 TGTGCCAGCAGTTCCAGGGATTCACCCCTCCACTTT CASSSRDSPLHF
TRBJ1-2 . 13 . TRBV2 TGTGCCAGCAGTACAAATTTTAACTATGGCTACACCTTC CASSTNFNYGYTF
TRBJ2-7 few 12 . TRBV6-6 TGTGCCAGCAGTTACTCGAAGACACAGCAGTACTTC CASSYSKTQQYF
TRBJ2-2 . 12 . TRBV2 TGTGCCAGCACGAGGTCGCGCGGGGAGCTGTTTTTT CASTRSRGELFF
TRBJ2-2 . 16 . TRBV7-5 TGTGCCAGAAGCTCATTACTAGCGGGAGAAGCCGGGGAGCTGTTTTTT CARSSLLAGEAGELFF
TRBJ1-3 few 15 TRBD1 TRBV25-1 TGTGCCAGCAGTGTAGCGACAGGGACTGGAAACACCATATATTTT CASSVATGTGNTIYF
TRBJ1-2 . 13 . TRBV28 TGTGCCAGCAACTCCGGGGAGGGTCATGGCTACACCTTC CASNSGEGHGYTF
TRBJ2-1 . 16 . TRBV14 TGTGCCAGCAGCCAAGATAACGGGGTGTCCTACAATGAGCAGTTCTTC CASSQDNGVSYNEQFF
TRBJ2-2 . 17 . TRBV18 TGTGCCAGCTCACCACCAGATAGGACAGCGAACACCGGGGAGCTGTTTTTT CASSPPDRTANTGELFF
TRBJ2-2 . 19 TRBD2 TRBV15 TGTGCCACCAGCAGAGTTCCCGTGGGGACTACGGTGAACACCGGGGAGCTGTTTTTT CATSRVPVGTTVNTGELFF
TRBJ1-2 . 15 TRBD1 TRBV24-1 TGTGCCACCAGTGATCCCCGGGACAGGGACTATGGCTACACCTTC CATSDPRDRDYGYTF
TRBJ1-3 few 16 . TRBV4-1 TGCGCCAGCAGCCAAGGGGGGCCCGAGACTGGAAACACCATATATTTT CASSQGGPETGNTIYF
TRBJ2-5 . 14 TRBD2 TRBV25-1 TGTGCCAGCGGAATAGCGGGAGGGTGGGAGACCCAGTACTTC CASGIAGGWETQYF
TRBJ2-1 . 16 TRBD2 TRBV5-1 TGCGCCAGCAGCCCCATGGTTGCGGGAGGGTATAATGAGCAGTTCTTC CASSPMVAGGYNEQFF
TRBJ1-1 . 13 . TRBV6-5 TGTGCCAGCCGTTCGGCGGAGAACACTGAAGCTTTCTTT CASRSAENTEAFF
TRBJ2-5 . 15 . TRBV7-9 TGTGCCAGCAGCCTTATAGGGACACTACAAGAGACCCAGTACTTC CASSLIGTLQETQYF
TRBJ2-5 . 16 TRBD2 TRBV7-2 TGTGCCAGCAGCTCCAGCGGGAGGGTATCCACGGAGACCCAGTACTTC CASSSSGRVSTETQYF